This TCR beta chain appears in the sequencing data of a study of blood T cell repertoires in COVID-19. J gave up 1 base and V 4 bases, and 7 bases lay outside the gene matches. The V gene's germline CDR1 is MGHRA and CDR2 YSYEKL. This CDR3 has 17 amino acids. Data came from immunoSEQ multiplex PCR; TCRdb stores just in-frame clones and leaves some out. In the table there are hundreds of thousands of clones, 83% of which are singletons. Sequencing was done on a sample of peripheral blood. This receptor was taken from a middle-aged woman with active or convalescent COVID-19. The chain is built from TRBV4-1 and TRBJ2-2; TRBD2 matches at 9 bases. The CDR3 DNA is TGCGCCAGCAGCCTCGGGACTAGCTGGGGGAACACCGGGGAGCTGTTTTTT. Translated, it gives CASSLGTSWGNTGELFF.